This T cell receptor beta chain came from a study of T cell responses to AZD1222 COVID-19 vaccine. As regards this clone: Its antigen is unidentified.

The method was immunoSEQ multiplex PCR; TCRdb's version includes in-frame clones alone and lacks a portion of them. Of more than 95,000 clones in the sample, around 91% were seen once. Findings of the study overall: In all cases, repertoires were sampled only after the peak T cell response. Increases in Spike-specific TCR breadth and depth were seen after two AZD1222 doses. Nearly half of spike-specific TCRs reportedly target variant regions that are unmutated in the B.1.351 and B.1.1.7 variants.

Second doses were pooled across both intervals (about 4 or about 12 weeks). Germline V CDR1 and CDR2: WSHSY, SAAADI. V shed 8 bases and J shed 6 bases, with 16 bases lying between them. CDR3 size: 14 residues. This rearrangement joins TRBV10-2 to TRBJ1-4; D might be TRBD1 (6 bases). Source: peripheral blood, taken 28 days after the second AZD1222 dose. The clonotype was recovered from an adult who received the AZD1222 COVID-19 vaccine. The CDR3 sequence: CASLNSAGDEKLFF. The CDR3 DNA sequence: TGCGCCAGCCTTAACAGCGCAGGGGATGAAAAACTGTTTTTT.